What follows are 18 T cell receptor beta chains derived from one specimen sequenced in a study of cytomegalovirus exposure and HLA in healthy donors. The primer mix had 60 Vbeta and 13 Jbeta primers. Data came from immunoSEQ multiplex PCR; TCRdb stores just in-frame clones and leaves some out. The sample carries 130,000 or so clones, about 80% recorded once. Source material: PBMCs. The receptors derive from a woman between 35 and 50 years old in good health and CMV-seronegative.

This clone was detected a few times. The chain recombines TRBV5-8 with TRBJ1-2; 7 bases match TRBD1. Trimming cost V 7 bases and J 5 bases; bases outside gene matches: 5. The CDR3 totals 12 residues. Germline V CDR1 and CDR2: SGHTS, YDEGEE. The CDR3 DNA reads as TGTGCCAGCGGGTGGGACAGATATGGCTACACCTTC. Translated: CASGWDRYGYTF.

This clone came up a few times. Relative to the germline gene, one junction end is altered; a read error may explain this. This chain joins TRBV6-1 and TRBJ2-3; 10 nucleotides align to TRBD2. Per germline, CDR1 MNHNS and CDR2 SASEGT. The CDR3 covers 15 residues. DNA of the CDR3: TGTGCCAGCAGGGAAGCGGGAGGGCGAGGAGATACGCAGTATTTT. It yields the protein CASREAGGRGDTQYF.

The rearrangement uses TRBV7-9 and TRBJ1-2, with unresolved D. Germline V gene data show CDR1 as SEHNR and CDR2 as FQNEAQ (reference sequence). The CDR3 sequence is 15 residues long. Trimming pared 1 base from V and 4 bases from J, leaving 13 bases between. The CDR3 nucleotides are TGTGCCAGCAGCTTAGAGTCACACGGGGTCTATGGCTACACCTTC. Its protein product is CASSLESHGVYGYTF.

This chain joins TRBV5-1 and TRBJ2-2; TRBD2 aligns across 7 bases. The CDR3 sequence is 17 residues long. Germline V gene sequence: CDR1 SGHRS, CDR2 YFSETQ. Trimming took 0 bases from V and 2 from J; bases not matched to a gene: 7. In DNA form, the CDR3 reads TGCGCCAGCAGCTTGGCCGTTGGAGCGGGAAACACCGGGGAGCTGTTTTTT. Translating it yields CASSLAVGAGNTGELFF.

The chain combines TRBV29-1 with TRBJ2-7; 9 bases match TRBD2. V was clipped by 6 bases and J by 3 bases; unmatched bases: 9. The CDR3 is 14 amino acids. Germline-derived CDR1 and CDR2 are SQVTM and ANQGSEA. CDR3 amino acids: CSVVAGVRNYEQYF. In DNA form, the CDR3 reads TGCAGCGTAGTAGCGGGAGTCCGAAACTACGAGCAGTACTTC.

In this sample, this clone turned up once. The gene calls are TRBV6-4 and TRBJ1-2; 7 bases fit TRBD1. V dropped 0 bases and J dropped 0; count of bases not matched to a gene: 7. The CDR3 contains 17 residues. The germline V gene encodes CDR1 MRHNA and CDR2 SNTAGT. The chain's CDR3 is CASSDSDRTSTNYGYTF. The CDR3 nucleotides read TGTGCCAGCAGTGACTCGGACAGGACGTCTACTAACTATGGCTACACCTTC.

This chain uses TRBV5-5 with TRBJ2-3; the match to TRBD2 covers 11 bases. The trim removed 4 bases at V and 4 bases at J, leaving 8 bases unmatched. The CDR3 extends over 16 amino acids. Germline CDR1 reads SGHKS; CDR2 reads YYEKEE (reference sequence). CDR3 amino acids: CASSLPTSGSSDTQYF. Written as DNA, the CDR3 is TGTGCCAGCAGCCTACCTACTAGCGGGAGCTCAGATACGCAGTATTTT.

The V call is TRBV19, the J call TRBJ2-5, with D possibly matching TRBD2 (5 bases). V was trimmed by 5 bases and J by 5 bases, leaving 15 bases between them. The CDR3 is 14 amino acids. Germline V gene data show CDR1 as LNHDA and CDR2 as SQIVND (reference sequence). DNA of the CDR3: TGTGCCAGTAGTGGCCGGACTCCCAGGGAGACCCAGTACTTC. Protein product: CASSGRTPRETQYF.

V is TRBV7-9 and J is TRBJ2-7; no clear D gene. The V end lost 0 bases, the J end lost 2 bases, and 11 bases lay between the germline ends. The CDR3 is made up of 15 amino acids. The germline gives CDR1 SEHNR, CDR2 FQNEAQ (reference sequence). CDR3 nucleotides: TGTGCCAGCAGCTTAGCGGCGGCTGGTCCCTACGAGCAGTACTTC. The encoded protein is CASSLAAAGPYEQYF.

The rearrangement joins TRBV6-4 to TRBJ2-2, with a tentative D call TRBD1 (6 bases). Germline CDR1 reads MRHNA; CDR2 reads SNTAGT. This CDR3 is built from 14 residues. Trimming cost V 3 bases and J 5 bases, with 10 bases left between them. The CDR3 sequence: CASSEQQGTGELFF. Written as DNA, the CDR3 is TGTGCCAGCAGTGAGCAACAGGGTACCGGGGAGCTGTTTTTT.

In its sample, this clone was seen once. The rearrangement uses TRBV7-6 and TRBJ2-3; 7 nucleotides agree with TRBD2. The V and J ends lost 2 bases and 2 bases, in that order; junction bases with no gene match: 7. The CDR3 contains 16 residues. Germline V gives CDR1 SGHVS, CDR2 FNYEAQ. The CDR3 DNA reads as TGTGCCAGCAGCTTATGGGGTGGGAGGGCCACAGATACGCAGTATTTT. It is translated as CASSLWGGRATDTQYF. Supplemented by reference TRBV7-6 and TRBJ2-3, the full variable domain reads GAGVSQSPRYKVTKRGQDVALRCDPISGHVSLYWYRQALGQGPEFLTYFNYEAQQDKSGLPNDRFSAERPEGSISTLTIQRTEQRDSAMYRCASSLWGGRATDTQYFGPGTRLTVL.

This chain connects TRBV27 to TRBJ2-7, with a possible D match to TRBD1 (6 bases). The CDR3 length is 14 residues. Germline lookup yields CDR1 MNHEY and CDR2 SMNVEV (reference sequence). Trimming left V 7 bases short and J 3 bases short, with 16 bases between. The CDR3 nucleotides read TGTGCCAGCAACCTAAGGGGCAGGGGCTACGAGCAGTACTTC. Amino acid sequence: CASNLRGRGYEQYF.

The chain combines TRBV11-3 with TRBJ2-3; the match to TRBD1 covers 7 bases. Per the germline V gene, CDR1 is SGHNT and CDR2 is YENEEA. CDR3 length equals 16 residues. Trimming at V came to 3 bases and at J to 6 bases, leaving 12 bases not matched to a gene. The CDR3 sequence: CASSFNGQAAQDTQYF. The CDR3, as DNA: TGTGCCAGCAGCTTCAATGGACAGGCGGCCCAGGATACGCAGTATTTT. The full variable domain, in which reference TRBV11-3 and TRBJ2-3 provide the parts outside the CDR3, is EAGVVQSPRYKIIEKKQPVAFWCNPISGHNTLYWYLQNLGQGPELLIRYENEEAVDDSQLPKDRFSAERLKGVDSTLKIQPAELGDSAVYLCASSFNGQAAQDTQYFGPGTRLTVL.

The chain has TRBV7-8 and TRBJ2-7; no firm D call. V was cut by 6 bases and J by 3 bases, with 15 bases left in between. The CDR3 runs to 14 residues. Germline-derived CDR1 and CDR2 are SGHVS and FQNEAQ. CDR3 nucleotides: TGTGCCAGCAGTCAGTGGCAGGAATTCTACGAGCAGTACTTC. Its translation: CASSQWQEFYEQYF.

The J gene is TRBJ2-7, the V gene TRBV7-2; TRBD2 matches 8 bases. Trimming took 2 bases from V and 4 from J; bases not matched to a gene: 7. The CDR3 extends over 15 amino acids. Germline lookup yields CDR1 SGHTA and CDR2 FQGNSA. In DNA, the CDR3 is TGTGCCAGCAGCTTATCTGCGGGAGGCGGGTACGAGCAGTACTTC. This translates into CASSLSAGGGYEQYF.

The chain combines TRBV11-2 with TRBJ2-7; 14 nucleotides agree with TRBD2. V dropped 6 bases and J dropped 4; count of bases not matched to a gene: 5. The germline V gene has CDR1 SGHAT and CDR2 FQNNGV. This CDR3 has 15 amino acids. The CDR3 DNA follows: TGTGCCAGCAGGATCGGACTAGCGGGAGGATACGAGCAGTACTTC. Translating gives CASRIGLAGGYEQYF.

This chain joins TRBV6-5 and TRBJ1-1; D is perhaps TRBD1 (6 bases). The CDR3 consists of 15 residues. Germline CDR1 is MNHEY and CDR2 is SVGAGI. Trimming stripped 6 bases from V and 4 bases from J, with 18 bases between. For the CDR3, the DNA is TGTGCCAGCAGCCAAAGGGGGGGCGCGGGCACTGAAGCTTTCTTT. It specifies CASSQRGGAGTEAFF.

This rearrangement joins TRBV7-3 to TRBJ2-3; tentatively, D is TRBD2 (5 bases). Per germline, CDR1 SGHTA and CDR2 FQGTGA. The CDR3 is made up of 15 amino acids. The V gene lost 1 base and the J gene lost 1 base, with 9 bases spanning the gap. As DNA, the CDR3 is TGTGCCAGCAGCTTAATGGCCGGGGGCACAGATACGCAGTATTTT. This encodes CASSLMAGGTDTQYF.